One and the same sample provided the 27 T cell receptor beta chains below, sequenced in a study of Tregs in tolerant kidney transplant recipients. Produced via immunoSEQ multiplex PCR; TCRdb's table is partial and in-frame only. The sample lists 68,000 or so clones; about 83% were seen once. Sequencing input: CD4+ T cells from blood. Receptors originate from a human donor in good health.

CDR3 in DNA: TGTGCCAGCAGCTTAGATAACAGACCCTCCGCCCTCCACTTT. Translated: CASSLDNRPSALHF. This chain uses TRBV7-8 with TRBJ1-6, with unresolved D. The CDR3 has 14 residues. V lost 1 base, J lost 14 bases, and 15 bases lay in between. Germline V gene sequence: CDR1 SGHVS, CDR2 FQNEAQ. Filled out from reference TRBV7-8 and TRBJ1-6, the complete variable domain reads GAGVSQSPRYKVAKRGQDVALRCDPISGHVSLFWYQQALGQGPEFLTYFQNEAQLDKSGLPSDRFFAERPEGSVSTLKIQRTQQEDSAVYLCASSLDNRPSALHFGNGTRLTVT.

The CDR3 region is CASSVAPSHAEKLFF. In DNA, the CDR3 is TGTGCCAGCAGCGTAGCCCCCTCCCACGCGGAAAAACTGTTTTTT. The gene calls are TRBV9 and TRBJ1-4; D not certain. CDR1 and CDR2 from the germline V gene are SGDLS and YYNGEE. The CDR3 spans 15 residues. Deletions cut 0 bases from V and 8 bases from J, with 14 bases between.

The rearrangement uses TRBV7-9 and TRBJ2-5; maybe TRBD2 (6 bases). V shed 6 bases and J shed 0 bases, with 14 bases lying between them. This CDR3 contains 15 residues. Germline CDR1 SEHNR, CDR2 FQNEAQ (reference sequence). The CDR3 DNA sequence: TGTGCCAGCAGACCCGGGGGAGCGTACCAAGAGACCCAGTACTTC. Amino acid sequence: CASRPGGAYQETQYF. The full variable domain, with the rest looked up from reference TRBV7-9 and TRBJ2-5, is DTGVSQNPRHKITKRGQNVTFRCDPISEHNRLYWYRQTLGQGPEFLTYFQNEAQLEKSRLLSDRFSAERPKGSFSTLEIQRTEQGDSAMYLCASRPGGAYQETQYFGPGTRLLVL.

The chain has TRBV18 and TRBJ2-1; no reliable D call. The CDR3 covers 11 residues. CDR1 KGHSH and CDR2 LQKENI come from the germline V gene. Between the trimmed V and J ends, which lost 4 bases and 9 bases, there was a span of 7 bases. CDR3 coding DNA: TGTGCCAGCTCACTTGAAAGTGAGCAGTTCTTC. It yields the protein CASSLESEQFF.

J is TRBJ2-2 and V is TRBV7-3; D is unresolved. The CDR3 spans 13 residues. CDR1 is SGHTA, CDR2 FQGTGA, per germline. Trimming stripped 2 bases from V and 6 bases from J, with 7 bases between. CDR3 protein: CASSLVSAGELFF. The CDR3 DNA is TGTGCCAGCAGCTTAGTTTCGGCCGGGGAGCTGTTTTTT.

The gene calls are TRBV9 and TRBJ1-1; TRBD1 might be the D (6 bases). Trimming took 4 bases from V and 5 from J, leaving 18 bases between them. Germline CDR1 SGDLS, CDR2 YYNGEE. This CDR3 has 15 amino acids. The CDR3: CASSPGAGTETEAFF. The CDR3 bases are TGTGCCAGCAGCCCAGGGGCGGGGACCGAGACTGAAGCTTTCTTT.

The chain carries TRBV7-2 and TRBJ1-4, with 7 bases identical to TRBD1. The J segment lost 8 bases and the V segment lost 5 bases, leaving 8 bases of the junction unmatched. The CDR3 covers 14 residues. Germline assignment: CDR1 SGHTA and CDR2 FQGNSA. CDR3 sequence reads: CASSLQGGGEKLFF. CDR3 coding DNA: TGTGCCAGCAGCCTGCAGGGGGGAGGCGAAAAACTGTTTTTT.

V gene TRBV19 combines with J gene TRBJ2-7; 12 positions match TRBD2. V lost 5 bases, J lost 4 bases, and 9 bases stayed unmatched. From germline, CDR1 is LNHDA and CDR2 SQIVND (reference sequence). The length of the CDR3 is 16 residues. CDR3 protein: CASSAGLAGTTYEQYF. The CDR3 DNA reads TGTGCCAGTAGTGCCGGACTAGCGGGGACAACTTACGAGCAGTACTTC.

The rearrangement uses TRBV6-6 and TRBJ1-5; the match to TRBD1 covers 8 bases. V gave up 0 bases and J gave up 11 bases; unmatched junction bases: 3. This CDR3 has 13 residues. Per the germline V gene, CDR1 is MNHNY and CDR2 is SVGAGI (reference sequence). The CDR3 spells CASSYSGGQAQHF. Here the CDR3 DNA reads TGTGCCAGCAGTTACTCGGGGGGACAGGCCCAGCATTTT.

For the CDR3, the DNA is TGTGCCAGCAGCTTATGGGGCTGGAATGGCTACACCTTC. Protein: CASSLWGWNGYTF. The rearrangement uses TRBV11-3 and TRBJ1-2; D perhaps matches TRBD1 (5 bases). Germline V gene sequence: CDR1 SGHNT, CDR2 YENEEA. The V gene lost 2 bases and the J gene lost 6 bases, with 10 bases spanning the gap. CDR3 length: 13 residues.

In this sample, this clone turned up once. The chain carries TRBV7-3 and TRBJ1-1, with D uncertain. Germline V gene lookup returns CDR1 SGHTA and CDR2 FQGTGA. V was pared by 8 bases and J by 2 bases, with 12 bases between. The CDR3 consists of 13 residues. DNA for the CDR3: TGTGCCAGCTCCAGAGGACTCAACACTGAAGCTTTCTTT. The encoded protein is CASSRGLNTEAFF.

V usage is TRBV4-2 and J usage is TRBJ2-2; 7 bases are a match to TRBD1. The CDR3 has 16 residues. J lost 8 bases, V lost 0 bases, and 9 bases had no gene match. CDR1 is LGHNA, CDR2 YNFKEQ, per germline. CDR3 protein: CASSQEEGGYGGELFF. The CDR3 DNA sequence: TGTGCCAGCAGCCAAGAGGAAGGGGGCTATGGTGGGGAGCTGTTTTTT.

J is TRBJ2-2 and V is TRBV6-5; no definite D call. Germline V gene sequence: CDR1 MNHEY, CDR2 SVGAGI. The CDR3 is 15 amino acids. V lost 10 bases, J lost 1 base, and 16 bases lay in between. Here the CDR3 DNA reads TGTGCCACTCGACCCCCCCGGCGGAACACCGGGGAGCTGTTTTTT. It is translated as CATRPPRRNTGELFF.

The chain carries TRBV28 and TRBJ2-1; a possible D gene is TRBD2 (5 bases). Trimming took 6 bases from V and 4 from J, leaving 16 bases between them. The germline gives CDR1 MDHEN, CDR2 SYDVKM. CDR3 length: 15 residues. The CDR3 here is CASRSPPGKYNEQFF. CDR3 bases: TGTGCCAGCAGATCCCCTCCGGGGAAGTACAATGAGCAGTTCTTC. Filled out from reference TRBV28 and TRBJ2-1, the complete variable domain reads DVKVTQSSRYLVKRTGEKVFLECVQDMDHENMFWYRQDPGLGLRLIYFSYDVKMKEKGDIPEGYSVSREKKERFSLILESASTNQTSMYLCASRSPPGKYNEQFFGPGTRLTVL.

This clone was observed once. CDR3 in amino acids: CASSEATGLNEKLFF. The CDR3 DNA reads as TGTGCCAGCAGTGAAGCGACAGGCCTCAATGAAAAACTGTTTTTT. The V call is TRBV6-1, the J call TRBJ1-4; D is possibly TRBD1 (6 bases). Deletions cut 0 bases from V and 5 bases from J, with 10 bases between. Germline CDR1 and CDR2: MNHNS and SASEGT. The CDR3 spans 15 residues.

Judged by abundance, this clone is medium-sized (0.01 to 0.1%). CDR3 sequence (DNA): TGTGCCAGCGGTGACCAAGTTAACTATGGCTACACCTTC. This sequence encodes CASGDQVNYGYTF. This chain joins TRBV6-6 and TRBJ1-2, with unresolved D. The V gene's germline CDR1 is MNHNY and CDR2 SVGAGI (reference sequence). Trimming stripped 8 bases from V and 1 base from J, with 11 bases between. CDR3 length: 13 amino acids.

The chain recombines TRBV5-5 with TRBJ2-7, with D tentatively TRBD1 or TRBD2 (5 bases each). The germline V and J ends were trimmed by 4 bases and 0 bases, with 20 bases remaining between them. This CDR3 region has 17 residues. Germline CDR1 SGHKS, CDR2 YYEKEE (reference sequence). The chain's CDR3 is CASSSLGGGTFSYEQYF. In DNA form, the CDR3 reads TGTGCCAGCAGCAGCTTGGGTGGGGGAACCTTCTCCTACGAGCAGTACTTC.

This clone was seen once. V usage is TRBV6-6 and J usage is TRBJ2-3, with 8 positions matching TRBD1. The CDR3 spans 16 residues. In germline, CDR1 is MNHNY, CDR2 SVGAGI (reference sequence). The ends lost 1 base at V and 3 bases at J; junction bases unmatched: 6. The DNA for the CDR3 is TGTGCCAGCAGTTACTGGGGACAGGCCGGGACAGATACGCAGTATTTT. Translated, it gives CASSYWGQAGTDTQYF.

On this clone itself: The same CDR3 arises from other DNA sequences in this sample as well. The chain carries TRBV7-2 and TRBJ1-6; D remains ambiguous. Germline CDR1 is SGHTA and CDR2 is FQGNSA. The CDR3 covers 14 residues. The V gene lost 1 base and the J gene lost 4 bases, with 5 bases spanning the gap. The CDR3 protein is CASSLEGYNSPLHF. The CDR3 region has the DNA TGTGCCAGCAGCTTAGAGGGATATAATTCACCCCTCCACTTT.

CDR3 sequence: CASSQNYAGELFF. The CDR3 DNA is TGTGCCAGCAGCCAAAATTACGCCGGGGAGCTGTTTTTT. V and J are TRBV11-3 and TRBJ2-2; no firm D call. From germline, CDR1 is SGHNT and CDR2 YENEEA. V lost 5 bases and J lost 6, with 10 bases in between. This CDR3 has 13 amino acids. The full variable domain, its missing parts supplied by reference TRBV11-3 and TRBJ2-2, is EAGVVQSPRYKIIEKKQPVAFWCNPISGHNTLYWYLQNLGQGPELLIRYENEEAVDDSQLPKDRFSAERLKGVDSTLKIQPAELGDSAVYLCASSQNYAGELFFGEGSRLTVL.

The chain uses TRBV6-5 and TRBJ1-1; TRBD1 might be the D (6 bases). CDR1 MNHEY and CDR2 SVGAGI come from the germline V gene. V was trimmed by 5 bases and J by 7 bases, leaving 14 bases between them. The CDR3 spans 13 residues. The CDR3: CASSEKDRDEAFF. The CDR3 region has the DNA TGTGCCAGCAGTGAAAAGGACAGAGATGAAGCTTTCTTT.

The chain combines TRBV5-4 with TRBJ2-7; D remains ambiguous. The V and J ends lost 3 bases and 0 bases respectively, with 10 bases between them. Germline V lookup: CDR1 SGHNT, CDR2 YYREEE (reference sequence). This CDR3 spans 14 amino acids. The CDR3 here is CASSSAKSSYEQYF. CDR3 nucleotides: TGTGCCAGCAGCTCCGCTAAAAGCTCCTACGAGCAGTACTTC.

This chain links TRBV6-5 with TRBJ2-3; D is tentatively TRBD1 or TRBD2 (7 bases each). The germline V gene encodes CDR1 MNHEY and CDR2 SVGAGI. The CDR3 runs 15 residues. V dropped 2 bases and J dropped 4 bases, with 13 bases sitting between them. CDR3 amino acids: CASSYTAGGADTQYF. DNA for the CDR3: TGTGCCAGCAGTTACACCGCAGGGGGGGCAGATACGCAGTATTTT.

The rearrangement uses TRBV15 and TRBJ1-5, with a tentative D call TRBD1 (6 bases). The germline CDR1 and CDR2 sequences are LNHNV and YYDKDF (reference sequence). V lost 7 bases to trimming and J lost 1 base, with 14 bases between them. This CDR3 contains 15 residues. The CDR3, as DNA: TGTGCCACCACTCACAGGGTAGGAAGCAATCAGCCCCAGCATTTT. Protein: CATTHRVGSNQPQHF. Using reference TRBV15 and TRBJ1-5 for the parts outside the CDR3, the full variable domain is DAMVIQNPRYQVTQFGKPVTLSCSQTLNHNVMYWYQQKSSQAPKLLFHYYDKDFNNEADTPDNFQSRRPNTSFCFLDIRSPGLGDTAMYLCATTHRVGSNQPQHFGDGTRLSIL.

The V gene is TRBV5-1, the J gene TRBJ2-1; the match to TRBD2 covers 10 bases. Germline V gene lookup returns CDR1 SGHRS and CDR2 YFSETQ. V gave up 4 bases and J gave up 8 bases; unmatched junction bases: 12. The length of the CDR3 is 16 residues. CDR3 sequence (DNA): TGCGCCAGCAGCAGCGATAGCGGGGGGCTATACGATGAGCAGTTCTTC. Translated, it gives CASSSDSGGLYDEQFF.

The chain is built from TRBV30 and TRBJ1-2; D remains unclear. The V gene lost 0 bases and the J gene lost 7 bases, with 3 bases spanning the gap. The CDR3 runs 10 residues. The germline V gene has CDR1 GTSNPN and CDR2 SVGIG (reference sequence). The CDR3 is CAWSVGGYTF. The CDR3 nucleotides read TGTGCCTGGAGTGTGGGTGGCTACACCTTC.

This clone turned up a few times. The V call is TRBV30, the J call TRBJ2-7, with unresolved D. Germline V lookup: CDR1 GTSNPN, CDR2 SVGIG (reference sequence). V lost 4 bases to trimming and J lost 2 bases, with 9 bases between them. This CDR3 has 12 residues. CDR3 sequence: CAWMISAYEQYF. The DNA of the CDR3 is TGTGCCTGGATGATAAGTGCCTACGAGCAGTACTTC.